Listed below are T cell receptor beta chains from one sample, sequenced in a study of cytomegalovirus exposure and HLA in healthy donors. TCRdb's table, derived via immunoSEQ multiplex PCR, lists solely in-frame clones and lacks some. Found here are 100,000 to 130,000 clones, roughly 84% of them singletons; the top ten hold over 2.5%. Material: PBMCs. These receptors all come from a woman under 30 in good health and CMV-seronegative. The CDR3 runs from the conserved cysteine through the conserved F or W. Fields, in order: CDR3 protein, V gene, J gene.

CDR3aa: CASSLGAGTDEAFF
v_gene: TRBV5-1
j_gene: TRBJ1-1

CDR3aa: CASSQDSYGYTF
v_gene: TRBV4-1
j_gene: TRBJ1-2

CDR3aa: CASSQQGANTIYF
v_gene: TRBV19
j_gene: TRBJ1-3

CDR3aa: CASSLINRDRGKDEQFF
v_gene: TRBV5-1
j_gene: TRBJ2-1

CDR3aa: CASSYLGTGYGYTF
v_gene: TRBV6-5
j_gene: TRBJ1-2

CDR3aa: CAWRRQGLTLEGYTF
v_gene: TRBV30
j_gene: TRBJ1-2

CDR3aa: CASSSLGAQGGLTVYEQYF
v_gene: TRBV28
j_gene: TRBJ2-7

CDR3aa: CAISEVPRPGGGYTF
v_gene: TRBV10-3
j_gene: TRBJ1-2

CDR3aa: CASSVQGFETQYF
v_gene: TRBV14
j_gene: TRBJ2-5

CDR3aa: CASNPIWARNNQPQHF
v_gene: TRBV27
j_gene: TRBJ1-5

CDR3aa: CASSPQGADSGYTF
v_gene: TRBV18
j_gene: TRBJ1-2

CDR3aa: CASNILDRDNSPLHF
v_gene: TRBV11-2
j_gene: TRBJ1-6

CDR3aa: CASSGGQRPGELFF
v_gene: TRBV25-1
j_gene: TRBJ2-2

CDR3aa: CASSELSGEGETQYF
v_gene: TRBV27
j_gene: TRBJ2-5

CDR3aa: CASSLGGWGANVLTF
v_gene: TRBV5-6
j_gene: TRBJ2-6

CDR3aa: CASSPRGQLGYTF
v_gene: TRBV7-2
j_gene: TRBJ1-2

CDR3aa: CASSDSFSRAFF
v_gene: TRBV7-9
j_gene: TRBJ1-1

CDR3aa: CASSGGPGEAFF
v_gene: TRBV6-6
j_gene: TRBJ1-1

CDR3aa: CASSQDRNYGYTF
v_gene: TRBV4-1
j_gene: TRBJ1-2

CDR3aa: CATSQQGAISNQPQHF
v_gene: TRBV28
j_gene: TRBJ1-5

CDR3aa: CARSFGVGPYEQYF
v_gene: TRBV5-3
j_gene: TRBJ2-7

CDR3aa: CASSFQGSSYNEQFF
v_gene: TRBV27
j_gene: TRBJ2-1

CDR3aa: CASSLLGGVASYEQYF
v_gene: TRBV28
j_gene: TRBJ2-7

CDR3aa: CASSEPDRVGAEAFF
v_gene: TRBV2
j_gene: TRBJ1-1

CDR3aa: CASTSLGWGDNEQFF
v_gene: TRBV7-9
j_gene: TRBJ2-1

CDR3aa: CASSPFAEAFF
v_gene: TRBV18
j_gene: TRBJ1-1

CDR3aa: CASSFRPGNTEAFF
v_gene: TRBV13
j_gene: TRBJ1-1

CDR3aa: CASSEARQLNYGYTF
v_gene: TRBV2
j_gene: TRBJ1-2

CDR3aa: CASSLSGPTELFF
v_gene: TRBV27
j_gene: TRBJ2-2

CDR3aa: CSASLLLGEFF
v_gene: TRBV20-1
j_gene: TRBJ2-1

CDR3aa: CASSRTGGNNSPLHF
v_gene: TRBV19
j_gene: TRBJ1-6

CDR3aa: CASSEGPGGVGTDTQYF
v_gene: TRBV6-1
j_gene: TRBJ2-3

CDR3aa: CASSYGGSRNTEAFF
v_gene: TRBV6-6
j_gene: TRBJ1-1

CDR3aa: CASSYKGAYDSPLHF
v_gene: TRBV6-5
j_gene: TRBJ1-6

CDR3aa: CASSQSRDRDDYEQYF
v_gene: TRBV4-2
j_gene: TRBJ2-7

CDR3aa: CASSLDSMGTGGKDTQYF
v_gene: TRBV5-1
j_gene: TRBJ2-3

CDR3aa: CASSPGINEKLFF
v_gene: TRBV9
j_gene: TRBJ1-4

CDR3aa: CASSLWPGPRADEQFF
v_gene: TRBV7-2
j_gene: TRBJ2-1

CDR3aa: CASSLAQGSTGELFF
v_gene: TRBV5-1
j_gene: TRBJ2-2

CDR3aa: CASSQIGTGNTEAFF
v_gene: TRBV14
j_gene: TRBJ1-1

CDR3aa: CASSPGTGQPLMYF
v_gene: TRBV27
j_gene: TRBJ2-7